The rows below give T cell receptor beta chains drawn from one sample of a study of blood T cell repertoires in COVID-19. TCRdb keeps only in-frame clones here, not all; method: immunoSEQ multiplex PCR. The sample holds fewer than 250,000 clones, 88% seen once. The sample taken for sequencing was PBMCs or T cells enriched from blood (not recorded which). These receptors were obtained from a woman aged 50 to 65 with acute COVID-19. CDR3s include the opening cysteine and the closing phenylalanine or tryptophan. Each record gives: D gene, V gene, J gene, CDR3 length, clone size, CDR3 protein, CDR3 DNA. A D gene is named only where the DNA matches it firmly. A clone size is listed for some rows: how often the clone was seen (once, few, many), or a class if it is expanded.

d_gene: NA; v_gene: TRBV6-2/TRBV6-3; j_gene: TRBJ1-3; len: 16; abundance: NA; CDR3aa: CASSLHVGASGNTIYF; CDR3nt: TGTGCCAGCAGTCTACACGTTGGAGCCTCTGGAAACACCATATATTTT
d_gene: TRBD1; v_gene: TRBV10-3; j_gene: TRBJ1-6; len: 15; abundance: once; CDR3aa: CAIRDRDPLNSPLHF; CDR3nt: TGTGCCATCAGAGACAGGGATCCCCTTAATTCACCCCTCCACTTT
d_gene: TRBD2; v_gene: TRBV23-1; j_gene: TRBJ2-5; len: 18; abundance: NA; CDR3aa: CASSPILPRLAPRETQYF; CDR3nt: TGCGCCAGCAGTCCAATACTTCCTCGACTAGCCCCCCGGGAGACCCAGTACTTC
d_gene: TRBD2; v_gene: TRBV6-8; j_gene: TRBJ2-1; len: 19; abundance: once; CDR3aa: CASSYSRGFSGSSYNEQFF; CDR3nt: TGTGCCAGCAGTTACTCTAGAGGTTTTAGCGGGAGCTCCTACAATGAGCAGTTCTTC
d_gene: NA; v_gene: TRBV28; j_gene: TRBJ1-5; len: 12; abundance: NA; CDR3aa: CASRRGGQPQHF; CDR3nt: TGTGCCAGCAGGAGAGGCGGGCAGCCCCAGCATTTT
d_gene: TRBD2; v_gene: TRBV4-2; j_gene: TRBJ2-5; len: 18; abundance: NA; CDR3aa: CASRHEDLGGGEGETQYF; CDR3nt: TGTGCCAGCAGGCACGAAGATCTTGGGGGGGGAGAGGGAGAGACCCAGTACTTC
d_gene: TRBD1; v_gene: TRBV7-2; j_gene: TRBJ2-7; len: 16; abundance: NA; CDR3aa: CASSLRRSGTGVEQYF; CDR3nt: TGTGCCAGCAGCCTCCGCCGAAGTGGGACAGGGGTCGAGCAGTACTTC
d_gene: NA; v_gene: TRBV30; j_gene: TRBJ1-1; len: 13; abundance: NA; CDR3aa: CAWMSWRFPEAFF; CDR3nt: TGTGCCTGGATGTCCTGGAGATTCCCTGAAGCTTTCTTT
d_gene: TRBD2; v_gene: TRBV7-2; j_gene: TRBJ2-7; len: 15; abundance: NA; CDR3aa: CASRTRAGDDYEQYF; CDR3nt: TGTGCCAGTAGGACGAGGGCGGGGGATGACTACGAGCAGTACTTC
d_gene: TRBD2; v_gene: TRBV24-1; j_gene: TRBJ2-1; len: 15; abundance: NA; CDR3aa: CATSAGGRGYNEQFF; CDR3nt: TGTGCCACCAGTGCCGGCGGGAGAGGTTACAATGAGCAGTTCTTC
d_gene: NA; v_gene: TRBV9; j_gene: TRBJ2-3; len: 16; abundance: NA; CDR3aa: CASSVGTQGPPDTQYF; CDR3nt: TGTGCCAGCAGCGTGGGTACACAGGGCCCCCCAGATACGCAGTATTTT
d_gene: TRBD2; v_gene: TRBV11-2; j_gene: TRBJ2-7; len: 19; abundance: NA; CDR3aa: CASSLSTGLAGRSSYEQYF; CDR3nt: TGTGCCAGCAGCTTAAGTACGGGACTAGCGGGGAGGAGCTCCTACGAGCAGTACTTC
d_gene: TRBD1; v_gene: TRBV5-1; j_gene: TRBJ2-7; len: 14; abundance: NA; CDR3aa: CASSLGQGVYEQYF; CDR3nt: TGCGCCAGCAGCCTCGGACAGGGGGTCTACGAGCAGTACTTC
d_gene: NA; v_gene: TRBV28; j_gene: TRBJ2-7; len: 15; abundance: NA; CDR3aa: CASSESRHRSYEQYF; CDR3nt: TGTGCCAGCAGTGAATCCCGGCACAGATCCTACGAGCAGTACTTC
d_gene: NA; v_gene: TRBV20-1; j_gene: TRBJ2-1; len: 11; abundance: NA; CDR3aa: CSASGAGEQFF; CDR3nt: TGCAGTGCTAGTGGCGCGGGTGAGCAGTTCTTC
d_gene: TRBD1; v_gene: TRBV5-6; j_gene: TRBJ2-7; len: 17; abundance: NA; CDR3aa: CASSSLGRGQGSYEQYF; CDR3nt: TGTGCCAGCAGCTCCCTAGGGCGCGGACAGGGCTCCTACGAGCAGTACTTC
d_gene: NA; v_gene: TRBV4-2; j_gene: TRBJ2-3; len: 16; abundance: once; CDR3aa: CASSQIGGYRTDTQYF; CDR3nt: TGTGCCAGCAGCCAAATTGGGGGGTATCGCACAGATACGCAGTATTTT
d_gene: NA; v_gene: TRBV9; j_gene: TRBJ1-6; len: 14; abundance: few; CDR3aa: CASSVALGNSPLHF; CDR3nt: TGTGCCAGCAGCGTAGCTCTCGGGAATTCACCCCTCCACTTT
d_gene: NA; v_gene: TRBV14; j_gene: TRBJ1-5; len: 18; abundance: NA; CDR3aa: CASSQGQGSLVGNQPQHF; CDR3nt: TGTGCCAGCAGCCAAGGGCAGGGTAGTCTAGTCGGCAATCAGCCCCAGCATTTT
d_gene: NA; v_gene: TRBV4-1; j_gene: TRBJ1-1; len: 13; abundance: NA; CDR3aa: CASSNRANTEAFF; CDR3nt: TGCGCCAGCAGCAACAGGGCGAACACTGAAGCTTTCTTT
d_gene: NA; v_gene: TRBV2; j_gene: TRBJ2-3; len: 11; abundance: NA; CDR3aa: CASGQTDTQYF; CDR3nt: TGTGCCAGCGGTCAGACAGATACGCAGTATTTT
d_gene: TRBD1; v_gene: TRBV27; j_gene: TRBJ1-2; len: 14; abundance: NA; CDR3aa: CASSTLDRAGGYTF; CDR3nt: TGTGCCAGCAGCACCCTGGACAGGGCGGGAGGCTACACCTTC
d_gene: NA; v_gene: TRBV18; j_gene: TRBJ1-5; len: 15; abundance: NA; CDR3aa: CASSPVGDSNQPQHF; CDR3nt: TGTGCCAGCTCACCTGTAGGGGATAGCAATCAGCCCCAGCATTTT
d_gene: TRBD1; v_gene: TRBV2; j_gene: TRBJ2-7; len: 15; abundance: once; CDR3aa: CASRAGQGSSYEQYF; CDR3nt: TGTGCCAGCAGAGCTGGACAGGGGTCCTCCTACGAGCAGTACTTC
d_gene: TRBD2; v_gene: TRBV27; j_gene: TRBJ2-7; len: 15; abundance: NA; CDR3aa: CASSTHTSGRDEQYF; CDR3nt: TGTGCCAGCAGTACACATACTAGCGGGAGAGACGAGCAGTACTTC
d_gene: NA; v_gene: TRBV4-2; j_gene: TRBJ1-3; len: 17; abundance: NA; CDR3aa: CASSQNPSRGSGNTIYF; CDR3nt: TGTGCCAGCAGCCAAAATCCCTCCCGGGGCTCTGGAAACACCATATATTTT